This T cell receptor beta chain derives from a study of cytomegalovirus exposure and HLA in healthy donors. This clone was observed once. The germline gives CDR1 SGHAT, CDR2 FQNNGV. The V gene lost 0 bases and the J gene lost 7 bases, with 9 bases spanning the gap. The CDR3 is 13 residues long. Researchers ran the PCR with 60 Vbeta and 13 Jbeta primers. Generated by immunoSEQ multiplex PCR, the TCRdb table keeps only in-frame clones and is missing some. The table shows some 140,000 clones, with 80% to 85% occurring only once. J is TRBJ1-1 and V is TRBV11-2; a possible D gene is TRBD1 (5 bases). The sample comprised PBMCs. This receptor was obtained from a woman aged 50 to 60 in good health and CMV-seropositive. The CDR3 DNA is TGTGCCAGCAGCTTAGATCTCAGGGATGAAGCTTTCTTT. It translates to CASSLDLRDEAFF.